A single sample is the source of the 28 T cell receptor beta chains below, sequenced in a study of blood T cell repertoires in COVID-19. Produced via immunoSEQ multiplex PCR; TCRdb's table is partial and in-frame only. The sample contains nearly 250,000 clones, around 86% of which appear only once. The sample taken for sequencing was peripheral blood. These receptors came from a woman of 80 years or more with COVID-19, enrolled during active disease.

The CDR3 nucleotides read TGTGCCAGCAGCTTTCAGGGTTCGACAGATACGCAGTATTTT. It specifies CASSFQGSTDTQYF. This chain joins TRBV5-4 and TRBJ2-3; tentatively, D is TRBD1 (5 bases). This CDR3 spans 14 amino acids. Trimming pared 2 bases from V and 3 bases from J, leaving 10 bases between. Germline CDR1 SGHNT, CDR2 YYREEE (reference sequence).

The chain links TRBV7-8 to TRBJ1-1; perhaps TRBD1 as D (6 bases). Germline V gene sequence: CDR1 SGHVS, CDR2 FQNEAQ. This CDR3 contains 13 residues. With 5 bases removed from V and 1 base from J, the gap between germline ends came to 8 bases. The CDR3 protein is CASSEGGNTEAFF. The CDR3 DNA reads TGTGCCAGCAGCGAAGGGGGGAACACTGAAGCTTTCTTT. Looking up the rest from reference TRBV7-8 and TRBJ1-1 gives the full variable domain: GAGVSQSPRYKVAKRGQDVALRCDPISGHVSLFWYQQALGQGPEFLTYFQNEAQLDKSGLPSDRFFAERPEGSVSTLKIQRTQQEDSAVYLCASSEGGNTEAFFGQGTRLTVV.

The chain combines TRBV28 with TRBJ1-2, with TRBD1 matching 7 bases. The CDR3 runs to 14 residues. V lost 6 bases, J lost 8 bases, and 12 bases stayed unmatched. In germline, CDR1 is MDHEN, CDR2 SYDVKM. CDR3 nucleotide sequence: TGTGCCAGCAGATTGACAGGGACCATAGGGGGCTACACCTTC. Translation gives CASRLTGTIGGYTF.

This chain uses TRBV29-1 with TRBJ1-2; D call uncertain. The CDR3 has 12 amino acids. Germline V gene data show CDR1 as SQVTM and CDR2 as ANQGSEA. V lost 4 bases and J 3 bases, leaving 9 bases between the germline ends. The CDR3 protein is CSVVPQDYGYTF. The DNA for the CDR3 is TGCAGCGTTGTCCCCCAGGACTATGGCTACACCTTC.

The genes are TRBV11-3 and TRBJ2-5; 11 nucleotides align to TRBD2. V was pared by 5 bases and J by 2 bases, with 4 bases of the junction left unmatched. From germline, CDR1 is SGHNT and CDR2 YENEEA. The CDR3 runs to 15 residues. In DNA, the CDR3 is TGTGCCAGCAGCAATAGCGGGGGGGCTCAAGAGACCCAGTACTTC. Translation gives CASSNSGGAQETQYF.

The CDR3 here is CASSRTGTAGAEAFF. The DNA of the CDR3 is TGTGCCAGCAGCCGGACAGGGACCGCGGGCGCTGAAGCTTTCTTT. The chain couples TRBV11-2 to TRBJ1-1, with 8 nucleotides matching TRBD1. V lost 5 bases and J lost 6; bases outside the gene matches: 11. Germline CDR1 reads SGHAT; CDR2 reads FQNNGV. The CDR3 totals 15 residues.

V gene TRBV2 combines with J gene TRBJ1-6; D possibly corresponds to TRBD1 (6 bases). V lost 7 bases and J lost 5, with 15 bases in between. Germline assignment: CDR1 SNHLY and CDR2 FYNNEI. The CDR3 is 15 amino acids. The CDR3 sequence: CASIGQRIDNSPLHF. DNA for the CDR3: TGTGCCAGCATAGGACAGCGGATCGATAATTCACCCCTCCACTTT.

The chain recombines TRBV18 with TRBJ1-2; the match to TRBD1 covers 10 bases. There are 16 residues in the CDR3. With 3 bases clipped from V and 2 bases from J, the junction kept 6 bases outside the gene matches. Looked up from germline, CDR1 is KGHSH and CDR2 is LQKENI. DNA of the CDR3: TGTGCCAGCTCACCCCCGACAGGGGGCATCAACTATGGCTACACCTTC. It translates to CASSPPTGGINYGYTF. Filled out from reference TRBV18 and TRBJ1-2, the complete variable domain reads NAGVMQNPRHLVRRRGQEARLRCSPMKGHSHVYWYRQLPEEGLKFMVYLQKENIIDESGMPKERFSAEFPKEGPSILRIQQVVRGDSAAYFCASSPPTGGINYGYTFGSGTRLTVV.

V and J are TRBV6-5 and TRBJ1-2; the D gene is possibly TRBD1 (6 bases). The V end was cut by 1 base, the J end by 7 bases, with 16 bases between. Germline-derived CDR1 and CDR2 are MNHEY and SVGAGI. This CDR3 has 15 amino acids. The CDR3 loop reads CASSYFGRGAGGYTF. As DNA, the CDR3 is TGTGCCAGCAGTTACTTCGGCAGGGGCGCTGGTGGCTACACCTTC.

V gene TRBV5-4 combines with J gene TRBJ2-1; 7 bases line up with TRBD1. The germline CDR1 and CDR2 sequences are SGHNT and YYREEE (reference sequence). The CDR3 loop spans 15 amino acids. Trimming at V came to 2 bases and at J to 2 bases, leaving 4 bases not matched to a gene. The chain's CDR3 is CASSLGQVTYNEQFF. The DNA of the CDR3 is TGTGCCAGCAGCTTAGGACAGGTGACCTACAATGAGCAGTTCTTC.

This clone was detected a few times. This CDR3 is also generated by other DNA sequences in the sample. This sequence joins TRBV19 and TRBJ1-5; 7 bases align to TRBD1. After removal of 3 bases from V and 5 bases from J, the junction contained 4 bases not matched to a gene. Germline V gene lookup returns CDR1 LNHDA and CDR2 SQIVND (reference sequence). This CDR3 comprises 14 residues. The chain's CDR3 is CASSIWTGDQPQHF. The CDR3 coding sequence is TGTGCCAGTAGTATTTGGACAGGTGATCAGCCCCAGCATTTT.

The chain employs TRBV19 and TRBJ2-3; the match to TRBD1 covers 11 bases. CDR1 and CDR2 (germline): LNHDA, SQIVND (reference sequence). Trimming took 7 bases from V and 4 from J; bases not matched to a gene: 7. There are 15 residues in the CDR3. CDR3 amino acids: CASTRGTGGADTQYF. CDR3 sequence (DNA): TGTGCCAGTACTCGGGGGACAGGGGGGGCAGATACGCAGTATTTT.

The V gene is TRBV5-1, the J gene TRBJ1-4, with D perhaps matching TRBD1 (5 bases). Germline assignment: CDR1 SGHRS and CDR2 YFSETQ. V was shortened by 4 bases and J by 7 bases, with 17 bases between the two germline ends. This CDR3 region has 15 residues. In nucleotides, the CDR3 is TGCGCCAGCAGCCACGCGGGGCAGAAAGCTGAAAAACTGTTTTTT. It yields the protein CASSHAGQKAEKLFF.

The chain combines TRBV2 with TRBJ2-3; perhaps TRBD1 as D (8 bases). From germline, CDR1 is SNHLY and CDR2 FYNNEI. Trimming shortened V by 7 bases and J by 5 bases, and 19 bases separated the two germline ends. This CDR3 contains 15 residues. The CDR3 sequence is CASTVRGTGGDTQYF. The CDR3 nucleotides read TGTGCCAGCACAGTGCGGGGGACAGGTGGAGATACGCAGTATTTT.

The V and J genes are TRBV5-1 and TRBJ2-1, with D perhaps TRBD2 (6 bases). V lost 3 bases to trimming and J lost 4 bases, with 14 bases between them. CDR1 SGHRS and CDR2 YFSETQ come from the germline V gene. The CDR3 runs to 15 residues. The CDR3 sequence is CASSWGVGVYNEQFF. Here the CDR3 DNA reads TGCGCCAGCAGCTGGGGGGTTGGAGTTTACAATGAGCAGTTCTTC.

This chain joins TRBV28 and TRBJ2-2; 8 bases are a match to TRBD1. The J segment lost 5 bases and the V segment lost 6 bases, leaving 5 bases of the junction unmatched. Germline CDR1 and CDR2: MDHEN and SYDVKM. The CDR3 is 14 amino acids. CDR3 bases: TGTGCCAGCAGCGGACAGGGTAGGACCGGGGAGCTGTTTTTT. Translation gives CASSGQGRTGELFF. Complete variable domain (other parts from reference TRBV28 and TRBJ2-2): DVKVTQSSRYLVKRTGEKVFLECVQDMDHENMFWYRQDPGLGLRLIYFSYDVKMKEKGDIPEGYSVSREKKERFSLILESASTNQTSMYLCASSGQGRTGELFFGEGSRLTVL.

The chain combines TRBV18 with TRBJ2-1; D is undetermined. Germline lookup yields CDR1 KGHSH and CDR2 LQKENI. CDR3 length equals 15 residues. Trimming cost V 1 base and J 0 bases, with 7 bases left between them. CDR3 coding DNA: TGTGCCAGCTCACCACTGCTGAGCTCCTACAATGAGCAGTTCTTC. Protein product: CASSPLLSSYNEQFF.

The chain couples TRBV5-1 to TRBJ2-5; 7 nucleotides align to TRBD1. This CDR3 has 15 residues. The V segment lost 4 bases and the J segment 2 bases; nucleotides outside the gene matches: 8. The germline CDR1 and CDR2 sequences are SGHRS and YFSETQ. The CDR3 DNA reads as TGCGCCAGCAGCCCTCGGACAGGACTGCAAGAGACCCAGTACTTC. It codes for CASSPRTGLQETQYF.

The rearrangement joins TRBV28 to TRBJ1-5; D unclear. Germline CDR1 reads MDHEN; CDR2 reads SYDVKM. Trimming took 6 bases from V and 4 from J, leaving 19 bases between them. The CDR3 sequence is 16 residues long. The CDR3, as DNA: TGTGCCAGCAGCCCTCCGGGAACCACGTTGAATCAGCCCCAGCATTTT. Translated: CASSPPGTTLNQPQHF.

The genes are TRBV5-5 and TRBJ1-3, with D unclear. Germline V gene sequence: CDR1 SGHKS, CDR2 YYEKEE (reference sequence). V shed 2 bases and J shed 8 bases, with 11 bases lying between them. This CDR3 has 13 amino acids. CDR3 DNA sequence: TGTGCCAGCAGCTTCGACCGCGGGGACACCATATATTTT. Protein: CASSFDRGDTIYF.

The chain couples TRBV25-1 to TRBJ2-5; 9 positions agree with TRBD1. CDR1 and CDR2 (germline): MGHDK, SYGVNS. The CDR3 loop spans 16 amino acids. J was trimmed by 4 bases and V by 8 bases; bases with no gene match: 14. For the CDR3, the DNA is TGTGCCAGCTGCGCTGATTCGACAGGGGGGAGAGAGACCCAGTACTTC. Its protein is CASCADSTGGRETQYF.

The chain carries TRBV9 and TRBJ1-4, with 7 bases identical to TRBD1. J lost 0 bases, V lost 3 bases, and 8 bases had no gene match. Germline V gives CDR1 SGDLS, CDR2 YYNGEE. The length of the CDR3 is 17 residues. The CDR3 here is CASSDGTAAATNEKLFF. CDR3 DNA: TGTGCCAGCAGCGATGGGACAGCCGCCGCAACTAATGAAAAACTGTTTTTT.

The sample holds one count of this clone. The V gene is TRBV6-5, the J gene TRBJ2-7; TRBD1 aligns across 7 bases. Germline lookup yields CDR1 MNHEY and CDR2 SVGAGI. V lost 6 bases and J lost 5; bases outside the gene matches: 13. CDR3 size: 15 residues. For the CDR3, the DNA is TGTGCCAGCAGCCCGGGACAGAACTTAGTTGACGAGCAGTACGTC. This codes for CASSPGQNLVDEQYV.

The table lists this clone with a count of one. CDR3 sequence reads: CASSDGGAGANVLTF. The CDR3 region has the DNA TGTGCCAGCAGTGACGGGGGGGCCGGGGCCAACGTCCTGACTTTC. The J gene is TRBJ2-6, the V gene TRBV6-4; possibly TRBD2 for D (7 bases). The CDR3 covers 15 residues. The V and J ends lost 2 bases and 4 bases respectively, with 9 bases between them. CDR1 is MRHNA, CDR2 SNTAGT, per germline.

Note on this clone: Germline and junction disagree at one end, which may indicate a read error. V and J are TRBV9 and TRBJ1-4; D is ambiguous. The CDR3 is 14 amino acids. The V gene's germline CDR1 is SGDLS and CDR2 YYNGEE. CDR3 nucleotide sequence: TGTGCCAGCAGCGCTGCCGGGGATAGGGTACGCCTTTATTTT. This encodes CASSAAGDRVRLYF.

The chain combines TRBV4-1 with TRBJ1-2, with a possible D match to TRBD1 (6 bases). Between the trimmed V and J ends, which lost 1 base and 4 bases, there was a span of 22 bases. The CDR3 contains 18 residues. Germline CDR1 reads MGHRA; CDR2 reads YSYEKL. CDR3 sequence reads: CASSQAPGLLQGGYGYTF. The CDR3 DNA follows: TGCGCCAGCAGCCAAGCGCCCGGCCTCCTACAGGGTGGCTATGGCTACACCTTC.

The chain uses TRBV5-1 and TRBJ2-5, with TRBD2 as a possible D gene (5 bases). Trimming shortened V by 1 base and J by 3 bases, and 10 bases separated the two germline ends. This CDR3 has 14 amino acids. The germline V gene has CDR1 SGHRS and CDR2 YFSETQ. As DNA, the CDR3 is TGCGCCAGCAGCTTGAGTAGCGTAAAAGAGACCCAGTACTTC. It codes for CASSLSSVKETQYF.

The V call is TRBV3-1 (or the pseudogene TRBV3-2), the J call TRBJ2-3; D is undetermined. V lost 6 bases, J lost 2 bases, and 3 bases lay in between. This CDR3 spans 11 amino acids. Per germline, CDR1 LGHDT and CDR2 YNNKEL (reference sequence). The CDR3 region has the DNA TGTGCCAGCAGTCACACAGATACGCAGTATTTT. Translating it yields CASSHTDTQYF.